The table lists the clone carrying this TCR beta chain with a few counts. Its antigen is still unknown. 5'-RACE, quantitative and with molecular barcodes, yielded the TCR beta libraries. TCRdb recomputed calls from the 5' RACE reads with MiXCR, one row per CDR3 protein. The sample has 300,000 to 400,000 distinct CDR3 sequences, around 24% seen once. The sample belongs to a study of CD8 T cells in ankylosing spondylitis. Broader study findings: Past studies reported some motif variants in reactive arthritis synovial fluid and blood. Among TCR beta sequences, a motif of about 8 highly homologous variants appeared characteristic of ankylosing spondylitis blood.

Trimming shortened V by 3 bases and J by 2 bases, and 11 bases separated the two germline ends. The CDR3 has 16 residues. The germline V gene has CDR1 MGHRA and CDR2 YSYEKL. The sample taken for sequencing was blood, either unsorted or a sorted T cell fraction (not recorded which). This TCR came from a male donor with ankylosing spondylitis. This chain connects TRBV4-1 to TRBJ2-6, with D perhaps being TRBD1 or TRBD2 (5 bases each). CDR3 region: CASSQTGTPGANVLTF. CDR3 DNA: TGCGCCAGCAGCCAGACTGGGACCCCTGGGGCCAACGTCCTGACTTTC.